Below are 13 T cell receptor beta chains sequenced from a single sample in a study of T cell changes during pregnancy in multiple sclerosis. Measured with immunoSEQ multiplex PCR; TCRdb has only the in-frame clones, and not every one. The sample contains about 40,000 clones, approximately 94% of which appear only once. The sequenced sample was peripheral blood, obtained in the third trimester of pregnancy. The source is a female donor with multiple sclerosis, enrolled in a pregnancy study.

This chain links TRBV2 with TRBJ1-3, with D possibly matching TRBD1 (5 bases). Germline V gene data show CDR1 as SNHLY and CDR2 as FYNNEI. The germline V and J ends were trimmed by 5 bases and 1 base, with 15 bases remaining between them. CDR3 length equals 16 residues. The chain's CDR3 is CASSKKTANSGNTIYF. The CDR3 DNA reads as TGTGCCAGCAGTAAGAAGACAGCCAATTCTGGAAACACCATATATTTT.

The V gene is TRBV5-5, the J gene TRBJ2-1; 9 positions match TRBD2. CDR1 and CDR2 (germline): SGHKS, YYEKEE (reference sequence). The CDR3 length is 15 residues. The J segment lost 5 bases and the V segment lost 4 bases, leaving 7 bases of the junction unmatched. The CDR3: CASSALAGANNEQFF. The CDR3 bases are TGTGCCAGCAGCGCATTAGCGGGAGCTAACAATGAGCAGTTCTTC. Complete variable domain (other parts from reference TRBV5-5 and TRBJ2-1): DAGVTQSPTHLIKTRGQQVTLRCSPISGHKSVSWYQQVLGQGPQFIFQYYEKEERGRGNFPDRFSARQFPNYSSELNVNALLLGDSALYLCASSALAGANNEQFFGPGTRLTVL.

The CDR3 sequence is CASSPEGPRAGQPQHF. CDR3 bases: TGCGCCAGCAGCCCGGAGGGACCCCGGGCCGGTCAGCCCCAGCATTTT. This sequence joins TRBV5-1 and TRBJ1-5, with a tentative D call TRBD1 (5 bases). The V end lost 4 bases, the J end lost 6 bases, and 20 bases lay between the germline ends. CDR1 SGHRS and CDR2 YFSETQ come from the germline V gene. This CDR3 has 16 residues.

In its sample, this clone was seen once. The CDR3 DNA reads TGTGCCAGCTCATCTTCCGGGACAGCGAACACTGAAGCTTTCTTT. It is translated as CASSSSGTANTEAFF. The chain recombines TRBV18 with TRBJ1-1; 7 bases are shared with TRBD1. This CDR3 contains 15 residues. The germline V gene encodes CDR1 KGHSH and CDR2 LQKENI. Trimming took 5 bases from V and 1 from J; bases not matched to a gene: 7.

The rearrangement links TRBV7-9 to TRBJ1-2; D is unclear. V lost 4 bases and J lost 6, with 9 bases in between. The CDR3 loop spans 12 amino acids. CDR1 is SEHNR, CDR2 FQNEAQ, per germline (reference sequence). CDR3 DNA sequence: TGTGCCAGCAGCTCAAGTCCGGATGGCTACACCTTC. Protein: CASSSSPDGYTF.

The chain is built from TRBV5-1 and TRBJ2-5; TRBD2 agrees at 12 bases. The CDR3 spans 14 residues. Germline CDR1 reads SGHRS; CDR2 reads YFSETQ. With 4 bases clipped from V and 6 bases from J, the junction kept 4 bases outside the gene matches. CDR3 amino acids: CASSPGTSGQTQYF. CDR3 DNA sequence: TGCGCCAGCAGCCCCGGGACTAGCGGGCAGACCCAGTACTTC.

The chain couples TRBV12-5 to TRBJ2-3; D is unclear. Germline-derived CDR1 and CDR2 are LGHNT and FRNRAP. This CDR3 has 12 amino acids. The V end was cut by 7 bases, the J end by 0 bases, with 5 bases between. CDR3 residues: CASAISTDTQYF. The CDR3 DNA reads TGTGCTAGTGCCATTAGCACAGATACGCAGTATTTT.

J is TRBJ2-2 and V is TRBV14; 10 positions agree with TRBD1. The germline V gene encodes CDR1 SGHDN and CDR2 FVKESK. This CDR3 contains 15 residues. Germline trimming cut 4 bases from V and 5 bases from J; bases unmatched to any gene: 4. The chain's CDR3 is CASSRDRGQTGELFF. In nucleotides, the CDR3 is TGTGCCAGCAGCCGCGACAGGGGGCAAACCGGGGAGCTGTTTTTT.

The CDR3 nucleotides are TGTGCCAGCAGCCCGAGAGGGACTAGCGGGTCCTACGAGCAGTACTTC. As protein: CASSPRGTSGSYEQYF. J is TRBJ2-7 and V is TRBV9; 12 bases map to TRBD2. V dropped 4 bases and J dropped 1; count of bases not matched to a gene: 6. The CDR3 loop spans 16 amino acids. The germline V gene has CDR1 SGDLS and CDR2 YYNGEE.

This clone has only one observation. Distinct nucleotide sequences in the sample also encode this CDR3. The V and J genes are TRBV7-9 and TRBJ2-7; D might be TRBD1 (6 bases). V lost 1 base, J lost 3 bases, and 7 bases lay in between. The CDR3 covers 13 residues. The germline CDR1 and CDR2 sequences are SEHNR and FQNEAQ (reference sequence). DNA for the CDR3: TGTGCCAGCAGCTTAGGGGGGCTCTACGAGCAGTACTTC. Translated, it gives CASSLGGLYEQYF.

The chain links TRBV11-3 to TRBJ1-2, with 8 bases fitting TRBD1. The germline CDR1 and CDR2 sequences are SGHNT and YENEEA. The CDR3 is 15 residues long. The J segment lost 4 bases and the V segment lost 5 bases, leaving 9 bases of the junction unmatched. CDR3 in amino acids: CASSPRTGNPYGYTF. The CDR3 nucleotides are TGTGCCAGCAGCCCGAGGACAGGGAACCCCTATGGCTACACCTTC.

The chain is built from TRBV7-2 and TRBJ1-1; 7 bases fit TRBD1. The CDR3 totals 15 residues. The V gene's germline CDR1 is SGHTA and CDR2 FQGNSA. Trimming removed 5 bases from V and 5 bases from J; junction bases left unmatched: 11. The CDR3 DNA reads TGTGCCAGCAGCCTCACAGGGGACCTCGGGACTGAAGCTTTCTTT. Protein product: CASSLTGDLGTEAFF.

The CDR3: CAAATYNEQFF. The CDR3 DNA is TGCGCGGCGGCAACCTACAATGAGCAGTTCTTC. The J gene is TRBJ2-1, the V gene TRBV4-1; D is unclear. Per the germline V gene, CDR1 is MGHRA and CDR2 is YSYEKL. There are 11 residues in the CDR3.